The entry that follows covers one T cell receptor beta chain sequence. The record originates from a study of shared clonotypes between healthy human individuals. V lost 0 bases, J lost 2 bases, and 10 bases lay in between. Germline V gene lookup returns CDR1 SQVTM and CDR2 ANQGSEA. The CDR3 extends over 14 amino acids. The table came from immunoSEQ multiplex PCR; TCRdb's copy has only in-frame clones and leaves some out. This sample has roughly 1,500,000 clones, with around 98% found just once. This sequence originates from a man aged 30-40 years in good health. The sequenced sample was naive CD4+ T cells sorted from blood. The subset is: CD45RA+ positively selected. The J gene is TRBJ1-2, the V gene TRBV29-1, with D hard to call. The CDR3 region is CSVEDPGVNYGYTF. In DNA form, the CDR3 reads TGCAGCGTTGAAGATCCTGGAGTAAACTATGGCTACACCTTC.